This TCR beta chain was sequenced during a study of identical twins. General study points: Clonotypes of the beta chain that were abundant in cord blood carried fewer insertions (memory repertoires showed none).

Remarks on this clonotype: Its antigen is as yet unknown.

Germline V gives CDR1 SGHTA, CDR2 FQGTGA. The CDR3 has 16 amino acids. V dropped 6 bases and J dropped 5; count of bases not matched to a gene: 11. One entry per CDR3 protein results from TCRdb running MiXCR on the 5' RACE reads. The sample lists 700,000 or so distinct CDR3 sequences, approximately 22% occurring once. The same data also contributed to another study, on T cells expressing NK-cell markers. That paper states: CD8+ T cells in over 5 donors included dominant NKG2C+ clonotypes at 1.0-7.0%.

This receptor was identified in a woman aged 18 to 35 in good health. Sequenced sample: PBMCs. The chain employs TRBV7-3 and TRBJ2-2, with 8 bases fitting TRBD1. The chain's CDR3 is CASSPTLRGLTGELFF. The CDR3 DNA reads as TGTGCCAGCAGTCCGACCCTCAGGGGGCTTACCGGGGAGCTGTTTTTT.